This TCR beta chain is drawn from a study of cytomegalovirus exposure and HLA in healthy donors. The method was immunoSEQ multiplex PCR; TCRdb's version includes in-frame clones alone and lacks a portion of them. The sample lists about 150,000 clones, just over 85% occurring once. Looked up from germline, CDR1 is MNHNS and CDR2 is SASEGT. V was pared by 4 bases and J by 4 bases, with 8 bases of the junction left unmatched. CDR3 length: 16 residues. This TCR was sampled from a human donor in good health. Material: PBMCs. The rearrangement uses TRBV6-1 and TRBJ2-1; 9 nucleotides match TRBD2. CDR3 bases: TGTGCCAGCAGTGCTTCGGCGGGAGGGCCTTACAATGAGCAGTTCTTC. It is translated as CASSASAGGPYNEQFF.